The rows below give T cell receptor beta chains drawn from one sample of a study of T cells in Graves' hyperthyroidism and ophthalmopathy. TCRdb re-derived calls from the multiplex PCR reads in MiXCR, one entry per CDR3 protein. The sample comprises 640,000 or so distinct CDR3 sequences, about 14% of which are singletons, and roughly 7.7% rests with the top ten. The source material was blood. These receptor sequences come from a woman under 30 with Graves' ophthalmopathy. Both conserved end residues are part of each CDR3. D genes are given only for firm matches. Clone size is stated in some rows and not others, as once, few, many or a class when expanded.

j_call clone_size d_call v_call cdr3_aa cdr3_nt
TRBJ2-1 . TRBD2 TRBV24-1 CATSDPGWGGAYNEQFF TGTGCCACCAGTGACCCCGGGTGGGGGGGAGCCTACAATGAGCAGTTCTTC
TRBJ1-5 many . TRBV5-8 CASSLEGLFQPQHF TGTGCCAGCAGCTTGGAGGGCTTATTTCAGCCCCAGCATTTT
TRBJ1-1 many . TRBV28 CASRSRGEAFF TGTGCCAGCCGAAGCAGGGGTGAAGCTTTCTTT
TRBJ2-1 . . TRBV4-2 CASSREWSSSYNEQFF TGTGCCAGCAGCCGAGAATGGTCTAGCTCCTACAATGAGCAGTTCTTC
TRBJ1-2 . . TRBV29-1 CSVELGRGSSGYTF TGCAGCGTTGAACTGGGACGGGGGAGTTCTGGCTACACCTTC
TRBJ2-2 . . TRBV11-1 CASSQEGWGTGELFF TGCGCCAGCAGCCAAGAAGGATGGGGGACCGGGGAGCTGTTTTTT
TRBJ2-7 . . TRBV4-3 CASSQGVGGEGYEQYF TGCGCCAGCAGCCAGGGCGTCGGGGGAGAGGGCTACGAGCAGTACTTC
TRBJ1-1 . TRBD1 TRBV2 CASTGQGDTEAFF TGTGCCAGCACAGGACAGGGGGACACTGAAGCTTTCTTT
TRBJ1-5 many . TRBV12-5 CASGLHGSPTGSNQPQHF TGTGCTAGTGGCCTCCACGGGAGCCCCACAGGTAGCAATCAGCCCCAGCATTTT
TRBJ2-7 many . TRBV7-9 CASSLTGDTYEQYF TGTGCCAGCAGCTTAACAGGCGATACCTACGAGCAGTACTTC
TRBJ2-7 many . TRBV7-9 CASSFLAGGPGAYEQYF TGTGCCAGCAGCTTCCTAGCCGGGGGCCCCGGGGCTTACGAGCAGTACTTC
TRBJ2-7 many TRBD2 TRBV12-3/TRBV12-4 CATHPLLAGANEQYF TGTGCCACCCACCCTCTACTAGCGGGAGCGAACGAGCAGTACTTC
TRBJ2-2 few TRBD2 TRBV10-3 CAISESETSGRTGELFF TGTGCCATCAGTGAGTCGGAGACTAGCGGGAGAACCGGGGAGCTGTTTTTT
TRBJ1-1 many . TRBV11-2 CASSSGRVGGWAAEAFF TGTGCCAGCAGCTCTGGACGGGTGGGGGGATGGGCGGCTGAAGCTTTCTTT
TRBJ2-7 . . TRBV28 CASSPPAGEQYF TGTGCCAGCAGTCCACCCGCGGGCGAGCAGTACTTC
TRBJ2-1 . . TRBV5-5 CASSLAEPYNEQFF TGTGCCAGCAGCTTGGCCGAACCCTACAATGAGCAGTTCTTC
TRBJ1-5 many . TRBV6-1 CASSWDIFQPQHF TGTGCCAGCAGTTGGGACATTTTTCAGCCCCAGCATTTT
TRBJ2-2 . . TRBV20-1 CSAEDSSAPLFNTGELFF TGCAGTGCTGAGGACTCTAGCGCCCCCCTTTTTAACACCGGGGAGCTGTTTTTT
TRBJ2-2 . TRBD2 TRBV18 CASSPPGLAGGYTGELFF TGTGCCAGCTCACCACCTGGACTAGCGGGAGGGTACACCGGGGAGCTGTTTTTT
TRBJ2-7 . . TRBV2 CASIEGGAYEQYF TGTGCCAGCATTGAGGGGGGGGCCTACGAGCAGTACTTC
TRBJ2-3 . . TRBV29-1 CSVVGAPSTDTQYF TGCAGCGTTGTCGGAGCTCCTAGCACAGATACGCAGTATTTT
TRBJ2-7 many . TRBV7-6 CASSLNPDLSNEQYF TGTGCCAGCAGCCTAAACCCGGACTTGTCTAACGAGCAGTACTTC
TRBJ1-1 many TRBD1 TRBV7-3 CASGEIQGGMNTEAFF TGTGCCAGTGGCGAGATACAGGGGGGGATGAACACTGAAGCTTTCTTT
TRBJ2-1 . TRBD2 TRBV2 CASSLPTSGRVPYNEQFF TGTGCCAGCAGTTTACCGACTAGCGGGAGGGTCCCCTACAATGAGCAGTTCTTC
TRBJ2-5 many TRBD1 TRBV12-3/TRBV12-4 CASTLGTGGRETQYF TGTGCCAGCACCCTAGGGACAGGGGGCCGAGAGACCCAGTACTTC
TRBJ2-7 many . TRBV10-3 CAISDIGGAAYEQYF TGTGCCATCAGTGATATAGGGGGTGCTGCCTACGAGCAGTACTTC
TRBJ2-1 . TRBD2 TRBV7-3 CASSLRAGTSGSGGSSYNEQFF TGTGCCAGCAGCTTAAGGGCCGGGACTAGCGGGAGTGGTGGGAGCTCCTACAATGAGCAGTTCTTC
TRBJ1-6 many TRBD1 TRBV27 CASSLKGPGQGLSYNSPLHF TGTGCCAGCAGTTTAAAGGGACCGGGACAGGGTTTATCCTATAATTCACCCCTCCACTTT